This TCR beta chain was recorded in a study of shared clonotypes between healthy human individuals (TCRdb year 2020). Study-level background: A few men and a couple of women, aged 18 to 49 years, made up the cohort. For each donor, CD4 naive and CD4 memory were each given three plates, CD8 naive was given two plates, and CD8 memory was given one plate. To estimate repertoire size and how much clonotypes are shared between individuals, the study performed deep sequencing of blood TCR repertoires from a handful of healthy adults. To increase sequencing depth and limit assay-specific biases, different laboratories used diverse techniques to prepare libraries and sequence TCR repertoires. Between about 0.85 and 8.9 billion PBMCs per donor were obtained by leukapheresis. Results the study describes overall, beyond this receptor: Sharing across four donors was observed for 5% to 6.5% of naive CD4, around 3.5% of naive CD8, over 2% of memory CD4, and about 0.38% of memory CD8 clonotypes. Even with the large sequencing depth, rarefaction of the sorted-subset datasets indicated that sequencing was incomplete. Higher generation probabilities were observed for clonotypes shared by all four sorted-subset donors than for non-shared clonotypes. Estimated clonotype richness was generally larger for naive than for memory subsets. Sampling was restricted to blood, and TCR repertoires in tissue are likely to differ from TCR repertoires in blood. Because the study included only a small number of donors, the genetic and exposure-history diversity represented was limited. Pairwise subsampling led to the expectation that sequencing depth would affect the degree of clonotype sharing among donors.

With regard to this clone: The antigen it recognizes is unknown. The record has no base qualities; no much larger clone is one base away.

CD8 naive samples were CD45RO-negative cells positively selected for CCR7, giving a CD45RA+CCR7+ population that excluded TemRA cells. Donors were healthy HIV-negative adults with no recently reported acute infections or vaccinations. All donors were Caucasian adults living in Nashville, Tennessee, USA. After blood collection by leukapheresis, PBMCs were isolated using Ficoll-Histopaque density gradient centrifugation and then cryopreserved in the vapor phase of liquid nitrogen. Purity and quantity of every magnetically sorted T cell population were checked by analytical flow cytometry. From each sorted fraction, genomic DNA was isolated and quantified by UV absorbance on a Nanodrop 2000c. Using the deep immunoSEQ assay, TCR CDR3 regions were amplified from genomic DNA by multiplex PCR. For each cell subset, the extracted genomic DNA was distributed evenly across all wells of several immunoSEQ 96-well plates, and each plate served as one replicate. Each replicate PCR for sorted subsets received about 200 ng genomic DNA, equal to about 30,000 T cell genomes. The purified libraries were quantified using a Qubit 3.0 fluorometer, sized with a Bioanalyzer 2100, and then quantified again using the KAPA Library Quantification kit. Every immunoSEQ 96-well plate was sequenced on a separate single-read 150-cycle Illumina NextSeq 550 flow cell. For the original study's pipeline: Because only junctional sequences without quality scores were contained in the immunoSEQ output, filtering matching that applied to full-length reads could not be performed. Sequences were annotated with PyIR, a Python wrapper for IgBLAST v1.9, using IMGT germline references to assign V/J genes and CDR3. Reads were removed for weak V/J assignments (E-value above 1e-6), missing CDR3, stop codons, out-of-frame junctions, or ambiguous translated residues. V3J clonotypes were defined by identical inferred V gene, J gene, and CDR3 amino acid sequence. The percentage overlap between two repertoires was calculated by dividing the number of shared unique clonotypes by the size of the smaller repertoire. RTK rarefaction, the Chao1 estimator, and Recon v2.1 estimates of unobserved clonotypes were used to assess repertoire richness. Generation probabilities for all TCRbeta clonotypes obtained by the gDNA method from four donors were computed using OLGA. The table was pulled from immuneACCESS by TCRdb, which kept in-frame rearrangements only. Such tables lose some clones; where checked, under half of the loss comes from unresolved V genes, and the rest has no known cause. V and J calls and clone size are copied from that table; D and trimming were computed from the DNA. This sample is represented by millions of clones; 93% of them were singletons. Clones ranked in the top ten supply roughly 1.8% of the sample.

The sample consisted of naive CD8+ T cells from PBMCs. The cell subset or site label here, explained by the study, means: CD45RA+CCR7+. The TCR comes from a man aged 18 to 30 in good health. Some clones in this sample may be carry-over from other donors' samples.

Read as DNA, the sequence is TGTGCCAGTAGTATGACAGCGAACGCCTACAATGAGCAGTTCTTC. This encodes CASSMTANAYNEQFF. The chain uses TRBV19 and TRBJ2-1, with TRBD1 tentatively as D gene (5 bases match). V gives up 3 bases and J gives up 2 bases, and the segment between their germline ends measures 11 bases. The CDR3, from cysteine to phenylalanine, totals 15 residues. The sequence is cut down to CDR3 DNA, 45 bases in frame from base 1. The germline V gene (reference sequence) sets CDR1 to LNHDA and CDR2 to SQIVND.